The 32 T cell receptor beta chains below come from one sample, sequenced in a study of T cell responses to AZD1222 COVID-19 vaccine. The protocol was immunoSEQ multiplex PCR, while the TCRdb copy is restricted to in-frame clones and leaves out a portion. The sample records 85,000 to 100,000 clones, approximately 86% being singletons. This specimen was peripheral blood, taken on day 0 of AZD1222 vaccination. The receptors were gathered from an adult in good health.

The chain joins TRBV18 to TRBJ1-2; tentative D call: TRBD1 (6 bases). The length of the CDR3 is 14 residues. The V end lost 6 bases, the J end lost 3 bases, and 14 bases lay between the germline ends. The germline V gene has CDR1 KGHSH and CDR2 LQKENI. The CDR3 coding sequence is TGTGCCAGCTCGTCCCAGGGGCGCGACTATGGCTACACCTTC. As protein: CASSSQGRDYGYTF.

The chain employs TRBV2 and TRBJ2-5; D not certain. V shed 4 bases and J shed 2 bases, with 8 bases lying between them. Germline CDR1 is SNHLY and CDR2 is FYNNEI. This CDR3 spans 13 amino acids. The CDR3 DNA is TGTGCCAGCAGTGGGAGCACTCAAGAGACCCAGTACTTC. Residues: CASSGSTQETQYF.

The CDR3 sequence: CATKQQGGFNEQYF. CDR3 DNA sequence: TGTGCCACTAAACAACAGGGAGGGTTCAACGAGCAGTACTTC. The chain employs TRBV10-3 and TRBJ2-7, with D perhaps TRBD2 (7 bases). This CDR3 region has 14 residues. CDR1 is ENHRY and CDR2 is SYGVKD in the germline V gene. Trimming shortened V by 10 bases and J by 5 bases, and 21 bases separated the two germline ends.

The gene calls are TRBV20-1 and TRBJ2-7; 7 positions match TRBD1. Trimming removed 5 bases from V and 2 bases from J; junction bases left unmatched: 0. CDR3 length: 11 amino acids. Germline V gives CDR1 DFQATT, CDR2 SNEGSKA (reference sequence). In DNA form, the CDR3 reads TGCAGTGCTGGGACAGCCTACGAGCAGTACTTC. Amino acids: CSAGTAYEQYF.

This chain connects TRBV19 to TRBJ2-7, with TRBD1 matching 10 bases. From germline, CDR1 is LNHDA and CDR2 SQIVND (reference sequence). V shed 5 bases, J shed 4 bases, and the junction held 5 bases outside the gene matches. The CDR3 runs 14 residues. In DNA form, the CDR3 reads TGTGCCAGTAGTGCCGGGACAGGGGAGTACGAGCAGTACTTC. Protein sequence: CASSAGTGEYEQYF.

This clone was counted once. The J gene is TRBJ1-1, the V gene TRBV5-1, with unresolved D. Trimming stripped 2 bases from V and 0 bases from J, with 8 bases between. Germline CDR1 reads SGHRS; CDR2 reads YFSETQ. CDR3 length: 14 amino acids. The CDR3 bases are TGCGCCAGCAGCTTAGCGCCCCTGAACACTGAAGCTTTCTTT. As protein: CASSLAPLNTEAFF.

V usage is TRBV5-8 and J usage is TRBJ2-1; TRBD1 aligns across 7 bases. The CDR3 is made up of 15 amino acids. V was pared by 4 bases and J by 2 bases, with 6 bases of the junction left unmatched. CDR1 is SGHTS, CDR2 YDEGEE, per germline. CDR3 sequence reads: CASSLPGQTYNEQFF. The CDR3, as DNA: TGTGCCAGCAGCCTACCGGGACAGACCTACAATGAGCAGTTCTTC.

The chain recombines TRBV19 with TRBJ2-3; TRBD2 matches at 7 bases. CDR3 length: 14 residues. The V gene end was trimmed by 5 bases and the J gene end by 6 bases; junction bases not matched to a gene: 8. Per germline, CDR1 LNHDA and CDR2 SQIVND (reference sequence). CDR3 sequence: CASSPSPGRDTQYF. The CDR3 bases are TGTGCCAGTAGTCCCTCCCCCGGGAGGGATACGCAGTATTTT. Using reference TRBV19 and TRBJ2-3 for the parts outside the CDR3, the full variable domain is DGGITQSPKYLFRKEGQNVTLSCEQNLNHDAMYWYRQDPGQGLRLIYYSQIVNDFQKGDIAEGYSVSREKKESFPLTVTSAQKNPTAFYLCASSPSPGRDTQYFGPGTRLTVL.

This chain connects TRBV12-3 or TRBV12-4 to TRBJ2-2; D is possibly TRBD2 (5 bases). The CDR3 covers 12 residues. Trimming cost V 10 bases and J 4 bases, with 10 bases left between them. As DNA, the CDR3 is TGTGCCACGAAGAGGGCCACCGGGGAGCTGTTTTTT. Residues: CATKRATGELFF.

This chain uses TRBV2 with TRBJ1-2; no clear D gene. Germline V gene sequence: CDR1 SNHLY, CDR2 FYNNEI. The CDR3 length is 12 residues. The germline V and J ends were trimmed by 3 bases and 5 bases, with 7 bases remaining between them. The CDR3 loop reads CASSDLSYGYTF. In nucleotides, the CDR3 is TGTGCCAGCAGTGACTTGAGTTATGGCTACACCTTC.

The chain couples TRBV27 to TRBJ2-7; D is unclear. This CDR3 spans 14 amino acids. V dropped 0 bases and J dropped 2 bases, with 8 bases sitting between them. Per the germline V gene, CDR1 is MNHEY and CDR2 is SMNVEV (reference sequence). The CDR3, as DNA: TGTGCCAGCAGTTTATCGGTCACACCCTACGAGCAGTACTTC. It codes for CASSLSVTPYEQYF.

The CDR3 DNA is TGTGCCAGCAGCCCCGGACTAGCGGGGAACACCGGGGAGCTGTTTTTT. Protein: CASSPGLAGNTGELFF. The chain carries TRBV5-4 and TRBJ2-2, with 11 bases matching TRBD2. CDR1 is SGHNT, CDR2 YYREEE, per germline (reference sequence). The CDR3 covers 16 residues. V was clipped by 4 bases and J by 1 base; unmatched bases: 3.

The chain has TRBV2 and TRBJ2-1; D perhaps matches TRBD1 (7 bases). V shed 4 bases and J shed 9 bases, with 13 bases lying between them. The germline gives CDR1 SNHLY, CDR2 FYNNEI. There are 13 residues in the CDR3. As DNA, the CDR3 is TGTGCCAGCAGTGTGGAGGGGGCTGGTGAGCAGTTCTTC. Translated: CASSVEGAGEQFF.

The rearrangement joins TRBV5-6 to TRBJ1-5; no clear D. This CDR3 comprises 15 residues. In germline, CDR1 is SGHDT, CDR2 YYEEEE. V was trimmed by 0 bases and J by 3 bases, leaving 10 bases between them. The DNA for the CDR3 is TGTGCCAGCAGCTTGGTTCAGCAGGCCAATCAGCCCCAGCATTTT. This translates into CASSLVQQANQPQHF.

The chain carries TRBV5-1 and TRBJ2-3; 11 bases match TRBD2. Per germline, CDR1 SGHRS and CDR2 YFSETQ. The CDR3 extends over 16 amino acids. The V gene end was trimmed by 0 bases and the J gene end by 0 bases; junction bases not matched to a gene: 0. The CDR3 sequence is CASSLGTSGSTDTQYF. In nucleotides, the CDR3 is TGCGCCAGCAGCTTGGGGACTAGCGGGAGCACAGATACGCAGTATTTT. The variable domain in full, completed from reference TRBV5-1 and TRBJ2-3, reads KAGVTQTPRYLIKTRGQQVTLSCSPISGHRSVSWYQQTPGQGLQFLFEYFSETQRNKGNFPGRFSGRQFSNSRSEMNVSTLELGDSALYLCASSLGTSGSTDTQYFGPGTRLTVL.

The chain is built from TRBV7-9 and TRBJ2-3, with a possible D match to TRBD1 (5 bases). The CDR3 totals 17 residues. Trimming shortened V by 4 bases and J by 4 bases, and 21 bases separated the two germline ends. Germline values: CDR1 SEHNR, CDR2 FQNEAQ (reference sequence). The CDR3 region is CASSYSLTGDLSDTQYF. The CDR3 coding sequence is TGTGCCAGCAGCTACTCACTTACAGGAGATTTATCAGATACGCAGTATTTT.

V gene TRBV7-2 combines with J gene TRBJ1-2; TRBD1 is a possible D gene (5 bases). CDR1 is SGHTA, CDR2 FQGNSA, per germline. V dropped 2 bases and J dropped 8 bases, with 18 bases sitting between them. CDR3 size: 15 residues. The CDR3 loop reads CASSLWAKGLEGYTF. CDR3 DNA: TGTGCCAGCAGCTTATGGGCAAAGGGGCTTGAGGGCTACACCTTC.

This rearrangement joins TRBV12-3 or TRBV12-4 to TRBJ1-1, with D unclear. Trimming stripped 3 bases from V and 6 bases from J, with 8 bases between. This CDR3 spans 12 amino acids. CDR3 coding DNA: TGTGCCAGCAGTTTTGGAGTAGCTGAAGCTTTCTTT. Amino acid sequence: CASSFGVAEAFF.

V usage is TRBV21-1 and J usage is TRBJ2-2; TRBD2, as called in the table, went unchecked against the DNA. TRBV21-1 is recorded as a pseudogene. This CDR3 comprises 17 residues. CDR3 region: CASSKGSPGTSVGELFF. The CDR3 nucleotides read TGTGCCAGCAGCAAAGGGAGCCCCGGGACTAGTGTCGGGGAGCTGTTTTTT.

The rearrangement joins TRBV5-4 to TRBJ1-1; TRBD1 is a possible D gene (6 bases). V was clipped by 4 bases and J by 7 bases, with 17 bases between them. Germline V gene lookup returns CDR1 SGHNT and CDR2 YYREEE (reference sequence). This CDR3 is 14 amino acids long. This CDR3 is CASSAARRGVEAFF. The CDR3 region has the DNA TGTGCCAGCAGCGCGGCTCGCAGGGGAGTTGAAGCTTTCTTT.

This clone was counted between two and nine times. V and J are TRBV6-5 and TRBJ2-4; no definite D call. V lost 6 bases and J lost 7, with 16 bases in between. Germline CDR1 and CDR2: MNHEY and SVGAGI. The CDR3 covers 14 residues. The CDR3 DNA reads as TGTGCCAGCAGGGTAAATACAGTTTCGAACATTCAGTACTTC. Translation gives CASRVNTVSNIQYF.

The rearrangement joins TRBV4-3 to TRBJ2-7, with 13 bases that match TRBD2. This CDR3 spans 17 amino acids. From germline, CDR1 is LGHNA and CDR2 YSLEER. J lost 2 bases, V lost 4 bases, and 8 bases had no gene match. The CDR3 loop is CASSLRLAGGPTYEQYF. The CDR3 nucleotides read TGCGCCAGCAGCCTTCGACTAGCGGGAGGACCTACCTACGAGCAGTACTTC.

This CDR3 is CASSLGQGAYNEQFF. In nucleotides, the CDR3 is TGTGCCAGCAGCTTGGGACAGGGAGCTTACAATGAGCAGTTCTTC. The J gene is TRBJ2-1, the V gene TRBV5-8; 7 positions agree with TRBD1. CDR1 is SGHTS and CDR2 is YDEGEE in the germline V gene. Losses at the gene ends were 0 bases for V and 4 bases for J; bases not matched to a gene: 4. The CDR3 extends over 15 amino acids. Supplemented by reference TRBV5-8 and TRBJ2-1, the full variable domain reads EAGVTQSPTHLIKTRGQQATLRCSPISGHTSVYWYQQALGLGLQFLLWYDEGEERNRGNFPPRFSGRQFPNYSSELNVNALELEDSALYLCASSLGQGAYNEQFFGPGTRLTVL.

Only one count was recorded for this clone. V gene TRBV6-2 or TRBV6-3 combines with J gene TRBJ2-1; 10 bases align to TRBD2. Looked up from germline, CDR1 is MNHEY and CDR2 is SVGEGT. This CDR3 is 18 amino acids long. The ends lost 0 bases at V and 8 bases at J; junction bases unmatched: 13. This CDR3 reads CASSYSWLSGGALYEQFF. The CDR3 DNA follows: TGTGCCAGCAGTTACTCTTGGTTGAGCGGGGGGGCCTTGTATGAGCAGTTCTTC.

The rearrangement joins TRBV27 to TRBJ2-6; D call uncertain. Germline V lookup: CDR1 MNHEY, CDR2 SMNVEV (reference sequence). The CDR3 contains 13 residues. Between the trimmed V and J ends, which lost 7 bases and 1 base, there was a span of 5 bases. The CDR3: CASKSSGANVLTF. For the CDR3, the DNA is TGTGCCAGCAAAAGTTCTGGGGCCAACGTCCTGACTTTC. Full variable domain (rest looked up from reference TRBV27 and TRBJ2-6): EAQVTQNPRYLITVTGKKLTVTCSQNMNHEYMSWYRQDPGLGLRQIYYSMNVEVTDKGDVPEGYKVSRKEKRNFPLILESPSPNQTSLYFCASKSSGANVLTFGAGSRLTVL.

This chain links TRBV12-3 or TRBV12-4 with TRBJ1-2; D remains ambiguous. The CDR3 is 13 amino acids. V was pared by 1 base and J by 2 bases, with 5 bases between. Here the CDR3 DNA reads TGTGCCAGCAGTTTAGACCGAAACTATGGCTACACCTTC. Its translation: CASSLDRNYGYTF.

The gene calls are TRBV15 and TRBJ2-5, with D maybe TRBD2 (6 bases). Germline V gene data show CDR1 as LNHNV and CDR2 as YYDKDF (reference sequence). V was shortened by 1 base and J by 5 bases, with 8 bases between the two germline ends. CDR3 length: 13 amino acids. The CDR3 DNA reads as TGTGCCACCAGCAGAGCAGGAGGGGAGACCCAGTACTTC. As protein: CATSRAGGETQYF.

About this clone: Germline is not matched at one junction end, which may reflect a read error. J is TRBJ2-5 and V is TRBV5-1, with TRBD2 identical over 11 bases. Germline V CDR1 and CDR2: SGHRS, YFSETQ. This CDR3 is built from 14 residues. CDR3 sequence (DNA): TGCGCCAGCAGCTTGGGACTAGCGGGAACAGGGCTCAACTTC. The encoded protein is CASSLGLAGTGLNF.

CDR3: CASSYERLRTTEAFF. DNA of the CDR3: TGTGCCAGCAGTTACGAGAGGTTGAGGACCACTGAAGCTTTCTTT. This sequence joins TRBV6-2 or TRBV6-3 and TRBJ1-1; D remains unclear. Germline V gene data show CDR1 as MNHEY and CDR2 as SVGEGT. The CDR3 has 15 amino acids. V lost 2 bases and J 4 bases, leaving 14 bases between the germline ends.

The V call is TRBV5-1, the J call TRBJ2-7; 8 bases map to TRBD1. V lost 5 bases, J lost 2 bases, and 6 bases stayed unmatched. The germline V gene encodes CDR1 SGHRS and CDR2 YFSETQ. The CDR3 spans 14 residues. The DNA of the CDR3 is TGCGCCAGCAGTTCTGGACAGGGTCCCTACGAGCAGTACTTC. It yields the protein CASSSGQGPYEQYF.

Only a few counts were recorded for this clone. The chain combines TRBV5-4 with TRBJ2-7; 13 positions agree with TRBD2. The CDR3 sequence is 17 residues long. V dropped 4 bases and J dropped 3; count of bases not matched to a gene: 10. Germline-derived CDR1 and CDR2 are SGHNT and YYREEE (reference sequence). The CDR3 reads CASSRPGTSGTGYEQYF. Here the CDR3 DNA reads TGTGCCAGCAGCCGTCCCGGGACTAGCGGGACTGGCTACGAGCAGTACTTC. Looking up the rest from reference TRBV5-4 and TRBJ2-7 gives the full variable domain: ETGVTQSPTHLIKTRGQQVTLRCSSQSGHNTVSWYQQALGQGPQFIFQYYREEENGRGNFPPRFSGLQFPNYSSELNVNALELDDSALYLCASSRPGTSGTGYEQYFGPGTRLTVT.

The rearrangement joins TRBV30 to TRBJ1-1; 9 bases match TRBD1. With V trimmed by 3 bases and J by 4 bases, 21 bases remained unmatched. The CDR3 has 19 residues. Germline CDR1 is GTSNPN and CDR2 is SVGIG (reference sequence). As DNA, the CDR3 is TGTGCCTGGAGAGCCGGGACAGGGTTGGGTTTCGGGGGTGGCACTGAAGCTTTCTTT. Amino acid sequence: CAWRAGTGLGFGGGTEAFF.